Listed here are 15 T cell receptor beta chains from one sample, sequenced in a study of blood T cell repertoires in COVID-19. Libraries were prepared by immunoSEQ multiplex PCR; TCRdb keeps only in-frame clonotypes and omits some of them. The sample lists more than 250,000 clones; roughly 84% were seen once. The sample was peripheral blood. The receptors come from a man aged 50-60 years with active or convalescent COVID-19.

As DNA, the CDR3 is TGTGCCATCAGTGAGCCGGGACAGGGGTTGAGAGGTTACGAGCAGTACTTC. Its translation is CAISEPGQGLRGYEQYF. The genes are TRBV10-3 and TRBJ2-7; 10 bases agree with TRBD1. J was trimmed by 4 bases and V by 2 bases; bases with no gene match: 11. The CDR3 has 17 amino acids. CDR1 and CDR2 from the germline V gene are ENHRY and SYGVKD.

The J gene is TRBJ1-5, the V gene TRBV5-1, with D perhaps matching TRBD1 (6 bases). Per germline, CDR1 SGHRS and CDR2 YFSETQ. This CDR3 region has 15 residues. Trimming took off 3 bases at V and 6 bases at J, with 16 bases between the two ends. As DNA, the CDR3 is TGCGCCAGCAGCTCCGGACAAGGGGGGGGTCAGCCCCAGCATTTT. This codes for CASSSGQGGGQPQHF.

The genes are TRBV19 and TRBJ1-1; 9 bases agree with TRBD1. The CDR3 consists of 14 residues. Germline trimming cut 4 bases from V and 10 bases from J; bases unmatched to any gene: 10. Germline V gene lookup returns CDR1 LNHDA and CDR2 SQIVND (reference sequence). The CDR3 DNA follows: TGTGCCAGTAGTACGACAGGGGGTCGAGGGTTAGCTTTCTTT. As protein: CASSTTGGRGLAFF.

The V call is TRBV6-2 or TRBV6-3, the J call TRBJ1-2; 11 nucleotides line up with TRBD1. CDR3 length: 14 residues. The V gene's germline CDR1 is MNHEY and CDR2 SVGEGT. The trim removed 4 bases at V and 9 bases at J, leaving 7 bases unmatched. The CDR3 coding sequence is TGTGCCAGCAGTTCGGACAGGGGGCGTATTCGCTACACCTTC. Translation: CASSSDRGRIRYTF.

This clone has just one count. This chain connects TRBV7-2 to TRBJ2-3; weak D call: TRBD1 (5 bases). Trimming removed 3 bases at V and 0 bases at J, with 16 bases between. This CDR3 region has 17 residues. Germline values: CDR1 SGHTA, CDR2 FQGNSA. CDR3 region: CASSFHIFRVSTDTQYF. Written as DNA, the CDR3 is TGTGCCAGCAGCTTCCACATATTCAGGGTGAGCACAGATACGCAGTATTTT. The whole variable domain, remainder taken from reference TRBV7-2 and TRBJ2-3, is GAGVSQSPSNKVTEKGKDVELRCDPISGHTALYWYRQSLGQGLEFLIYFQGNSAPDKSGLPSDRFSAERTGGSVSTLTIQRTQQEDSAVYLCASSFHIFRVSTDTQYFGPGTRLTVL.

The sample holds one count of this clone. The gene calls are TRBV5-8 and TRBJ1-5; 7 bases align to TRBD1. CDR1 is SGHTS, CDR2 YDEGEE, per germline. CDR3 length: 12 amino acids. The V segment lost 2 bases and the J segment 11 bases; nucleotides outside the gene matches: 4. The CDR3 protein is CASSFRQGTQHF. The CDR3 DNA reads TGTGCCAGCAGCTTTCGACAGGGAACCCAGCATTTT.

The genes are TRBV6-6 and TRBJ1-6; D gene ambiguous. This CDR3 is 16 amino acids long. CDR1 and CDR2 from the germline V gene are MNHNY and SVGAGI (reference sequence). V was clipped by 7 bases and J by 3 bases, with 16 bases between them. As DNA, the CDR3 is TGTGCCAGCACCTTAGCCCCTCGGTTCTATAATTCACCCCTCCACTTT. Translating gives CASTLAPRFYNSPLHF.

The CDR3 sequence: CASSLEGTGLKSPLHF. The CDR3 nucleotides are TGTGCCAGCAGCTTGGAGGGGACAGGGTTAAAATCACCCCTCCACTTT. The chain combines TRBV5-4 with TRBJ1-6; TRBD1 agrees at 9 bases. The CDR3 is 16 residues long. Trimming at V came to 0 bases and at J to 10 bases, leaving 8 bases not matched to a gene. CDR1 is SGHNT and CDR2 is YYREEE in the germline V gene (reference sequence).

This clone was counted between two and nine times. This chain joins TRBV2 and TRBJ2-7; D is perhaps TRBD2 (6 bases). The CDR3 is 13 residues long. Germline lookup yields CDR1 SNHLY and CDR2 FYNNEI. The V end was cut by 6 bases, the J end by 3 bases, with 12 bases between. CDR3 region: CASRFGSLYEQYF. CDR3 bases: TGTGCCAGCAGGTTCGGGAGCCTCTACGAGCAGTACTTC.

CDR3 residues: CASSLYQGAGEQFF. CDR3 sequence (DNA): TGTGCCAGCAGCTTATATCAGGGGGCAGGTGAGCAGTTCTTC. V is TRBV11-1 and J is TRBJ2-1; 8 bases align to TRBD1. The CDR3 has 14 amino acids. After removal of 2 bases from V and 9 bases from J, the junction contained 6 bases not matched to a gene. The V gene's germline CDR1 is SGHAT and CDR2 FQDESV (reference sequence).

The V and J genes are TRBV5-1 and TRBJ2-1; D may be TRBD2 (6 bases). The CDR3 has 16 amino acids. Per germline, CDR1 SGHRS and CDR2 YFSETQ. V dropped 4 bases and J dropped 0 bases, with 14 bases sitting between them. CDR3 sequence (DNA): TGCGCCAGCAGCCTGTTAGCGGAGAGCTCCTACAATGAGCAGTTCTTC. Its protein is CASSLLAESSYNEQFF.

A few counts support this clone. The chain joins TRBV4-1 to TRBJ1-5, with TRBD1 identical over 8 bases. The CDR3 runs 19 residues. The germline gives CDR1 MGHRA, CDR2 YSYEKL. V lost 1 base to trimming and J lost 4 bases; unmatched junction nucleotides: 15. In DNA form, the CDR3 reads TGCGCCAGCAGCCAAGGTGCCTCCGGGACAGGTGTTTGGAATCAGCCCCAGCATTTT. It yields the protein CASSQGASGTGVWNQPQHF.

V gene TRBV11-1 combines with J gene TRBJ2-1, with 7 bases fitting TRBD1. The trim removed 8 bases at V and 0 bases at J, leaving 4 bases unmatched. Germline loops: CDR1 SGHAT, CDR2 FQDESV (reference sequence). CDR3 length: 14 amino acids. The CDR3: CASSRGRSYNEQFF. DNA for the CDR3: TGTGCCAGCTCAAGGGGGCGCTCCTACAATGAGCAGTTCTTC.

The V call is TRBV30, the J call TRBJ1-6, with a tentative D call TRBD1 (6 bases). Looked up from germline, CDR1 is GTSNPN and CDR2 is SVGIG (reference sequence). The V end lost 0 bases, the J end lost 9 bases, and 12 bases lay between the germline ends. This CDR3 has 14 residues. Written as DNA, the CDR3 is TGTGCCTGGAGTGTGGGCGGACAGTTTTCACCCCTCCACTTT. Its translation: CAWSVGGQFSPLHF.

As to this clone: At one of its ends the junction is not consistent with the germline gene, which may arise from a read error. This rearrangement joins TRBV28 to TRBJ2-1, with TRBD2 matching over 14 bases. In germline, CDR1 is MDHEN, CDR2 SYDVKM. The length of the CDR3 is 15 residues. The CDR3 here is CASSLTTSGGAGSIF. The CDR3, as DNA: TGTGCCAGCAGTTTAACGACTAGCGGGGGGGCAGGTTCTATCTTC.